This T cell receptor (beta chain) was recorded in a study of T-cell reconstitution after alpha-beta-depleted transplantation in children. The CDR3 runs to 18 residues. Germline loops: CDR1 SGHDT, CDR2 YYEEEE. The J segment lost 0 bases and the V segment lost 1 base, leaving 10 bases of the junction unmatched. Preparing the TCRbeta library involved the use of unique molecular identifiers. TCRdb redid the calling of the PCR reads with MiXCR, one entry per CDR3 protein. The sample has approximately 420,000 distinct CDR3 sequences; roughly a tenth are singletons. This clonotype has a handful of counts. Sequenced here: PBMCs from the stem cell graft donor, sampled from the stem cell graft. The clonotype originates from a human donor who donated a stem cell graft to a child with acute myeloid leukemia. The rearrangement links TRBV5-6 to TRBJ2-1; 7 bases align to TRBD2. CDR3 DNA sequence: TGTGCCAGCAGCTTGTATGATAGCGGGTTCAGCTCCTACAATGAGCAGTTCTTC. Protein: CASSLYDSGFSSYNEQFF.